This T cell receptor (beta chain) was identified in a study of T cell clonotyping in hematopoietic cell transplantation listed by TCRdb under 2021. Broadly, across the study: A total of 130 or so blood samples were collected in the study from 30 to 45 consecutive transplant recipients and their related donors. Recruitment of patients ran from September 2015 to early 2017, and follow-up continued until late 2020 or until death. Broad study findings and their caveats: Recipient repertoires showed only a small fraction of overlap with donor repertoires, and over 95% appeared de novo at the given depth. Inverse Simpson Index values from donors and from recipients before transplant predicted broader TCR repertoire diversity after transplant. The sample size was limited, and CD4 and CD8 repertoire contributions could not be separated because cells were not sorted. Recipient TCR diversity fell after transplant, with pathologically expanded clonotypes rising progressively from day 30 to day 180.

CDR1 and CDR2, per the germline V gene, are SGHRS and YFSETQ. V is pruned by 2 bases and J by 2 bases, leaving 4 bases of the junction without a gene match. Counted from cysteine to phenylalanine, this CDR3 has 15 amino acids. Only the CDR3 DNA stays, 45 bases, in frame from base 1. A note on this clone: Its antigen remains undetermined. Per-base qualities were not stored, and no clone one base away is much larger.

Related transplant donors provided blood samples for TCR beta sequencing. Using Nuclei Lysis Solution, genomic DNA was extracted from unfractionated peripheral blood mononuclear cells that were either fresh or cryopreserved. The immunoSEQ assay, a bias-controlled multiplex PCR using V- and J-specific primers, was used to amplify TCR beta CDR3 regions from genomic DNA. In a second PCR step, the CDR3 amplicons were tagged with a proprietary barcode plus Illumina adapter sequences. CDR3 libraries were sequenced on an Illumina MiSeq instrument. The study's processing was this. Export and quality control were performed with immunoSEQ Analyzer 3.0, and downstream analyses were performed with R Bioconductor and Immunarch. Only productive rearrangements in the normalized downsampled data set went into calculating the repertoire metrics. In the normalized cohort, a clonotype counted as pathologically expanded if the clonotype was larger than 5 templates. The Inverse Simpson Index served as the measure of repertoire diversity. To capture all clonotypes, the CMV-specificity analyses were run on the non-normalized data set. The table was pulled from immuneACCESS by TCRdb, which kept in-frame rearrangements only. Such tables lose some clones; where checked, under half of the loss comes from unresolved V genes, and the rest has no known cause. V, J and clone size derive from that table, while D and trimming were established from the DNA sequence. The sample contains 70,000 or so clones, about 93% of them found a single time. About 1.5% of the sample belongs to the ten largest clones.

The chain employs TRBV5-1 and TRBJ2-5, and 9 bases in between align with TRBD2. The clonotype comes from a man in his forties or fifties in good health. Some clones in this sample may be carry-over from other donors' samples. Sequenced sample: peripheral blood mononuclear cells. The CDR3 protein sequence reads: CASSFASGVQETQYF. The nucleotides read TGCGCCAGCAGCTTTGCTAGCGGGGTACAAGAGACCCAGTACTTC.